This T cell receptor beta chain was sequenced for a study of neurological immune-mediated disorders. This clonotype occurred many times. TCRdb re-called the 5' RACE reads through MiXCR, storing one row per CDR3 protein. This table has roughly 100,000 distinct CDR3 sequences, approximately 3.3% appearing once. CDR3 length: 13 residues. CDR1 SGHAT and CDR2 FQNNGV come from the germline V gene. J lost 7 bases, V lost 5 bases, and 4 bases had no gene match. V is TRBV11-2 and J is TRBJ2-1; 8 nucleotides align to TRBD2. The sequencing sample was made of PBMCs. The origin of this receptor is a woman under 30 with multiple sclerosis. CDR3 protein: CASSSSGKNEQFF. The CDR3 DNA follows: TGTGCCAGCAGCAGTAGCGGGAAGAATGAGCAGTTCTTC.